These 25 T cell receptor beta chains were sequenced from one sample in a study of control samples from healthy donors and cancer patients. Assay used: immunoSEQ multiplex PCR; TCRdb lists only in-frame clones, some missing. The sample yields 140,000 to 150,000 clones, roughly nine tenths seen once. The sample comprised blood. The receptors originated from a man aged 25-45 years in good health.

The J gene is TRBJ2-2, the V gene TRBV7-3; D not resolved. Trimming removed 2 bases from V and 2 bases from J, with 15 bases in between. The CDR3 has 17 residues. Germline V gives CDR1 SGHTA, CDR2 FQGTGA. CDR3 residues: CASSLQAGQTNTGELFF. The CDR3 DNA sequence: TGTGCCAGCAGCTTACAGGCCGGTCAGACAAACACCGGGGAGCTGTTTTTT.

The chain combines TRBV5-5 with TRBJ1-5; no clear D. V gave up 1 base and J gave up 2 bases, with 10 bases separating them. The CDR3 is 15 residues long. Germline assignment: CDR1 SGHKS and CDR2 YYEKEE (reference sequence). CDR3 sequence: CASSLFSVGNQPQHF. DNA for the CDR3: TGTGCCAGCAGCTTGTTTTCGGTGGGCAATCAGCCCCAGCATTTT. Full variable domain (remainder filled in from reference TRBV5-5 and TRBJ1-5): DAGVTQSPTHLIKTRGQQVTLRCSPISGHKSVSWYQQVLGQGPQFIFQYYEKEERGRGNFPDRFSARQFPNYSSELNVNALLLGDSALYLCASSLFSVGNQPQHFGDGTRLSIL.

The J gene is TRBJ1-5, the V gene TRBV15, with a weak D call TRBD1 (6 bases). V lost 1 base, J lost 0 bases, and 19 bases lay in between. There are 19 residues in the CDR3. The germline CDR1 and CDR2 sequences are LNHNV and YYDKDF (reference sequence). The CDR3 protein is CATSRGGSGQFFSNQPQHF. The CDR3 region has the DNA TGTGCCACCAGCAGAGGAGGGTCAGGACAGTTTTTTAGCAATCAGCCCCAGCATTTT.

The chain links TRBV6-1 to TRBJ2-1, with D perhaps being TRBD1 or TRBD2 (6 bases each). The CDR3 totals 14 residues. Trimming removed 0 bases at V and 7 bases at J, with 10 bases between. Germline V gene data show CDR1 as MNHNS and CDR2 as SASEGT. The CDR3, as DNA: TGTGCCAGCAGTGAAGCGGGGGGCTTTAATGAGCAGTTCTTC. Its protein product is CASSEAGGFNEQFF.

This clone was detected only once. This chain joins TRBV15 and TRBJ1-3; perhaps TRBD1 as D (5 bases). Germline CDR1 is LNHNV and CDR2 is YYDKDF (reference sequence). This CDR3 comprises 13 residues. The V end was cut by 7 bases, the J end by 7 bases, with 14 bases between. CDR3 nucleotides: TGTGCCACCACCAAGGACGAGGGGAACACCATATATTTT. This translates into CATTKDEGNTIYF.

A word on this clone: At one boundary the junction diverges from the germline segment, which might be a read error. The chain carries TRBV30 and TRBJ2-1, with D unclear. Per the germline V gene, CDR1 is GTSNPN and CDR2 is SVGIG (reference sequence). The CDR3 is 13 residues long. CDR3 amino acids: CAWSPSSYSEQFF. In nucleotides, the CDR3 is TGTGCCTGGAGTCCGAGCTCCTACAGTGAGCAGTTCTTC.

The chain uses TRBV7-9 and TRBJ2-1; possibly TRBD1 for D (5 bases). The germline V gene encodes CDR1 SEHNR and CDR2 FQNEAQ (reference sequence). V gave up 5 bases and J gave up 9 bases, with 20 bases separating them. The CDR3 extends over 15 amino acids. CDR3 DNA: TGTGCCAGCAGCGCCCCCAGTCCAGGGTTCGGTGAGCAGTTCTTC. Translating it yields CASSAPSPGFGEQFF.

The genes are TRBV11-3 and TRBJ2-3; TRBD1 matches 11 bases. The J segment lost 7 bases and the V segment lost 5 bases, leaving 11 bases of the junction unmatched. The CDR3 covers 16 residues. CDR1 and CDR2 (germline): SGHNT, YENEEA. CDR3 sequence: CASSPLGGQGANTQYF. CDR3 bases: TGTGCCAGCAGCCCCCTAGGTGGACAGGGGGCAAATACGCAGTATTTT. Full variable domain (rest looked up from reference TRBV11-3 and TRBJ2-3): EAGVVQSPRYKIIEKKQPVAFWCNPISGHNTLYWYLQNLGQGPELLIRYENEEAVDDSQLPKDRFSAERLKGVDSTLKIQPAELGDSAVYLCASSPLGGQGANTQYFGPGTRLTVL.

This sequence joins TRBV27 and TRBJ1-1; TRBD1 is a possible D gene (6 bases). The CDR3 runs to 17 residues. In germline, CDR1 is MNHEY, CDR2 SMNVEV (reference sequence). With 10 bases removed from V and 0 bases from J, the gap between germline ends came to 24 bases. As DNA, the CDR3 is TGTGCCACCCGGGCAGTGATCGGGGGGCCCTTGAACACTGAAGCTTTCTTT. Translation gives CATRAVIGGPLNTEAFF.

The count of this clone is one. The rearrangement links TRBV7-9 to TRBJ2-7; no definite D call. The germline gives CDR1 SEHNR, CDR2 FQNEAQ (reference sequence). The CDR3 contains 13 residues. With 4 bases removed from V and 6 bases from J, the gap between germline ends came to 13 bases. The CDR3 region has the DNA TGTGCCAGCAGCTCGCCGGATAATCCCGAGCAGTACTTC. Protein sequence: CASSSPDNPEQYF.

Only a few counts were recorded for this clone. This sequence joins TRBV5-8 and TRBJ1-2; no reliable D call. CDR3 length: 13 amino acids. V was trimmed by 1 base and J by 0 bases, leaving 4 bases between them. Germline V gene lookup returns CDR1 SGHTS and CDR2 YDEGEE. The CDR3 is CASSLTANYGYTF. CDR3 DNA: TGTGCCAGCAGCTTGACAGCTAACTATGGCTACACCTTC.

This clone showed up just a few times. The chain recombines TRBV7-9 with TRBJ2-4; the match to TRBD1 covers 7 bases. Germline values: CDR1 SEHNR, CDR2 FQNEAQ (reference sequence). V dropped 5 bases and J dropped 8; count of bases not matched to a gene: 9. The CDR3 has 14 amino acids. The CDR3 DNA reads TGTGCCAGCAGCCCTAGGGGGCTGGAGGACATTCAGTACTTC. Translation gives CASSPRGLEDIQYF.

The V call is TRBV9, the J call TRBJ2-1, with TRBD2 matching 10 bases. The V gene end was trimmed by 4 bases and the J gene end by 4 bases; junction bases not matched to a gene: 5. CDR1 is SGDLS, CDR2 YYNGEE, per germline. The CDR3 is 15 amino acids. The DNA for the CDR3 is TGTGCCAGCAGCCCCAGCGGGGGGGGTTACAATGAGCAGTTCTTC. Protein product: CASSPSGGGYNEQFF. The full variable domain, with the rest looked up from reference TRBV9 and TRBJ2-1, is DSGVTQTPKHLITATGQRVTLRCSPRSGDLSVYWYQQSLDQGLQFLIQYYNGEERAKGNILERFSAQQFPDLHSELNLSSLELGDSALYFCASSPSGGGYNEQFFGPGTRLTVL.

The gene calls are TRBV10-3 and TRBJ2-7, with a possible D match to TRBD2 (6 bases). The CDR3 has 15 residues. CDR1 and CDR2 from the germline V gene are ENHRY and SYGVKD. The V end was cut by 3 bases, the J end by 5 bases, with 17 bases between. CDR3 residues: CAISDSGLASDEQYF. The CDR3 DNA reads as TGTGCCATCAGTGACTCGGGACTCGCCTCGGACGAGCAGTACTTC.

The chain uses TRBV23-1 and TRBJ2-7; D gene ambiguous. TRBV23-1 is given ORF status, its function remaining uncertain. Deletions cut 4 bases from V and 0 bases from J, with 4 bases between. There are 12 residues in the CDR3. In DNA, the CDR3 is TGCGCCAGCAGTCCCACCTCCTACGAGCAGTACTTC. Its translation is CASSPTSYEQYF.

CDR3: CASRERVTDTQYF. CDR3 sequence (DNA): TGTGCCAGCAGAGAAAGGGTCACAGATACGCAGTATTTT. J is TRBJ2-3 and V is TRBV3-1 (or the pseudogene TRBV3-2); D remains unclear. This CDR3 is built from 13 residues. V was shortened by 6 bases and J by 2 bases, with 9 bases between the two germline ends. Germline V lookup: CDR1 LGHDT, CDR2 YNNKEL (reference sequence).

DNA for the CDR3: TGTGCCAGCAGTGAAGGGTTGTTATCCAATCAGCCCCAGCATTTT. This translates into CASSEGLLSNQPQHF. The chain links TRBV6-1 to TRBJ1-5, with no clear D. The length of the CDR3 is 15 residues. Germline CDR1 MNHNS, CDR2 SASEGT. V gave up 1 base and J gave up 3 bases, with 10 bases separating them.

This clone was counted only a few times. The chain carries TRBV29-1 and TRBJ2-7; possible D gene TRBD2, 6 bases. CDR1 is SQVTM and CDR2 is ANQGSEA in the germline V gene. The CDR3 is 12 amino acids. Trimming pared 5 bases from V and 5 bases from J, leaving 13 bases between. The CDR3 region has the DNA TGCAGCGTTCTGCGGGGCTGGGACGAGCAGTACTTC. It yields the protein CSVLRGWDEQYF.

This clone appeared a few times. Other DNA variants within this sample encode the same CDR3. This rearrangement joins TRBV18 to TRBJ1-1; 7 bases fit TRBD1. The trim removed 1 base at V and 3 bases at J, leaving 5 bases unmatched. Germline V lookup: CDR1 KGHSH, CDR2 LQKENI. The CDR3 length is 15 residues. CDR3 sequence: CASSPRQGAHTEAFF. Here the CDR3 DNA reads TGTGCCAGCTCACCACGACAGGGCGCCCACACTGAAGCTTTCTTT.

The rearrangement uses TRBV18 and TRBJ1-1, with TRBD1 as a possible D gene (6 bases). Germline V gene lookup returns CDR1 KGHSH and CDR2 LQKENI. This CDR3 spans 13 amino acids. V shed 2 bases and J shed 8 bases, with 12 bases lying between them. Here the CDR3 reads CASSPKQGWEAFF. CDR3 in DNA: TGTGCCAGCTCACCAAAACAGGGTTGGGAAGCTTTCTTT.

The V gene is TRBV11-3, the J gene TRBJ2-5, with 10 bases identical to TRBD2. This CDR3 has 14 residues. V dropped 5 bases and J dropped 4; count of bases not matched to a gene: 4. Germline V lookup: CDR1 SGHNT, CDR2 YENEEA. The CDR3 loop is CASSPRLAGETQYF. In DNA form, the CDR3 reads TGTGCCAGCAGCCCTCGACTAGCGGGAGAGACCCAGTACTTC.

The chain joins TRBV11-3 to TRBJ2-7; 9 positions match TRBD2. The CDR3 consists of 20 residues. Germline CDR1 and CDR2: SGHNT and YENEEA. V was clipped by 2 bases and J by 3 bases; unmatched bases: 20. The CDR3 sequence is CASSLSNHRLADPEHYEQYF. CDR3 bases: TGTGCCAGCAGCTTATCAAACCATAGACTAGCGGATCCGGAACACTACGAGCAGTACTTC.

This clone has a single count. The genes are TRBV12-3 or TRBV12-4 and TRBJ2-3; D may be TRBD1 (5 bases). The CDR3 length is 13 residues. V lost 2 bases to trimming and J lost 4 bases, with 7 bases between them. DNA for the CDR3: TGTGCCAGCAGTTTATTGGGGCCAGATACGCAGTATTTT. Translating it yields CASSLLGPDTQYF.

This rearrangement joins TRBV10-3 to TRBJ2-7; TRBD2 might be the D (5 bases). This CDR3 comprises 13 residues. Trimming removed 7 bases at V and 7 bases at J, with 17 bases between. The V gene's germline CDR1 is ENHRY and CDR2 SYGVKD. The CDR3 DNA reads as TGTGCCATCACGCGGCAGGCCCCGGGGGAGCAGTACTTC. Its translation is CAITRQAPGEQYF.

The table lists this clone with a count of one. The chain combines TRBV5-5 with TRBJ2-5; unclear D gene. Germline V CDR1 and CDR2: SGHKS, YYEKEE (reference sequence). The CDR3 loop spans 14 amino acids. Trimming pared 4 bases from V and 5 bases from J, leaving 15 bases between. CDR3 sequence: CASSPDEAWETQYF. DNA for the CDR3: TGTGCCAGCAGCCCCGACGAAGCTTGGGAGACCCAGTACTTC.